The subject of this entry is one TCR beta chain. Its antigen remains unidentified. The record originates from a study of T cell responses to AZD1222 COVID-19 vaccine. Whole-study findings and limits: Among vaccine-associated CD4 TCRs, coverage spanned spike, with dominance at 160-218 and 743-854. Among the donors, most were white British and more were female, and clonal diversity was possibly underestimated.

Clones were read by immunoSEQ multiplex PCR, and TCRdb kept only the in-frame ones, dropping some. In the table there are more than 95,000 clones, 80% to 90% of which are singletons. V trimming: 6 bases; J trimming: 0 bases; junction bases outside the gene matches: 8. The CDR3 spans 16 residues. CDR1 is SNHLY and CDR2 is FYNNEI in the germline V gene. The specimen was peripheral blood, collected on day 0 of MenACWY control vaccination. The V and J genes are TRBV2 and TRBJ1-3; the match to TRBD1 covers 7 bases. This sequence was found in an adult in good health. The CDR3 DNA is TGTGCCAGCAGGCCCGGGACAGTCAACTCTGGAAACACCATATATTTT. Translation: CASRPGTVNSGNTIYF.